A selection of T cell receptor beta chains follows, all from one sample in a study of cytomegalovirus exposure and HLA in healthy donors. Profiled with immunoSEQ multiplex PCR; TCRdb holds only in-frame clones, not every one. Of 150,000 to 190,000 clones listed, around 74% were seen once; the top ten hold 1.3% to 1.5%. The sample comprised PBMCs. The receptor set was obtained from a man between 18 and 29 years old in good health and CMV-seronegative. Both conserved end residues are part of each CDR3. Each record gives: V gene, CDR3 protein.

v_call: TRBV13
cdr3_aa: CASSLGREGYEQYF

v_call: TRBV12-5
cdr3_aa: CASGLGSGTAGYTF

v_call: TRBV4-3
cdr3_aa: CASSDTGPSGANVLTF

v_call: TRBV5-1
cdr3_aa: CASSIGTASGDEQYF

v_call: TRBV18
cdr3_aa: CASSPLGQGLDTQYF

v_call: TRBV19
cdr3_aa: CASSIGTGGSYEQYF

v_call: TRBV19
cdr3_aa: CASSIGFRTGTSGRVLVQYF

v_call: TRBV5-8
cdr3_aa: CASSPGPSYEQYF

v_call: TRBV4-3
cdr3_aa: CASSQDDYGYTF

v_call: TRBV10-3
cdr3_aa: CAISEGAAPTDTQYF

v_call: TRBV19
cdr3_aa: CASSIRRRGKGNIQYF

v_call: TRBV7-5
cdr3_aa: CVRSLGRSGAINQPQHF

v_call: TRBV28
cdr3_aa: CASRGTGDVNYGYTF

v_call: TRBV2
cdr3_aa: CASSVLRSHTGELFF

v_call: TRBV4-3
cdr3_aa: CASSQDGTNLGYTF

v_call: TRBV7-9
cdr3_aa: CASSLAERGYEQYF

v_call: TRBV19
cdr3_aa: CASSEQGASYTF

v_call: TRBV2
cdr3_aa: CASSEVAGYNEQYF

v_call: TRBV5-6
cdr3_aa: CASSPLGLPSGSEQFF

v_call: TRBV5-4
cdr3_aa: CASRSRLAGDPRNEQFF

v_call: TRBV5-6
cdr3_aa: CASSLLTSGTSTDTQYF

v_call: TRBV5-4
cdr3_aa: CASSPDRGLYTGELFF

v_call: TRBV6-5
cdr3_aa: CASSFRTSGVNEQFF

v_call: TRBV6-1
cdr3_aa: CASFKGTGDNQPQHF

v_call: TRBV7-2
cdr3_aa: CASRGGGTLYNEQFF

v_call: TRBV9
cdr3_aa: CASSVDGVTDTQYF

v_call: TRBV6-4
cdr3_aa: CASSEGSGSTDTQYF

v_call: TRBV7-2
cdr3_aa: CASSLQTGDTIYF

v_call: TRBV7-2
cdr3_aa: CASSLVGEQRSGELFF

v_call: TRBV30
cdr3_aa: CAWSGVQNTIYF

v_call: TRBV18
cdr3_aa: CASSPDSSEKLFF

v_call: TRBV30
cdr3_aa: CAWGGQLYEQYF

v_call: TRBV5-4
cdr3_aa: CASSGTVVSGANVLTF

v_call: TRBV10-3
cdr3_aa: CAISESPTALYGYTF

v_call: TRBV7-9
cdr3_aa: CASSLRTGGQSETQYF

v_call: TRBV7-8
cdr3_aa: CASSSTPTPGSNYGYTF

v_call: TRBV27
cdr3_aa: CASSFNRNTGELFF

v_call: TRBV2
cdr3_aa: CASGGLAGGPGTQYF

v_call: TRBV5-5
cdr3_aa: CASSPTGWGLDTQYF

v_call: TRBV4-3
cdr3_aa: CASSQDSRNTEAFF

v_call: TRBV7-9
cdr3_aa: CASTRLKQGEQYF

v_call: TRBV13
cdr3_aa: CASSLGHVNGRPLGEQYF

v_call: TRBV4-1
cdr3_aa: CASSQVGADTNYGYTF

v_call: TRBV5-1
cdr3_aa: CASSLQGVRENTIYF

v_call: TRBV5-1
cdr3_aa: CASSGGGVNGETQYF

v_call: TRBV27
cdr3_aa: CASSFRREGEQFF